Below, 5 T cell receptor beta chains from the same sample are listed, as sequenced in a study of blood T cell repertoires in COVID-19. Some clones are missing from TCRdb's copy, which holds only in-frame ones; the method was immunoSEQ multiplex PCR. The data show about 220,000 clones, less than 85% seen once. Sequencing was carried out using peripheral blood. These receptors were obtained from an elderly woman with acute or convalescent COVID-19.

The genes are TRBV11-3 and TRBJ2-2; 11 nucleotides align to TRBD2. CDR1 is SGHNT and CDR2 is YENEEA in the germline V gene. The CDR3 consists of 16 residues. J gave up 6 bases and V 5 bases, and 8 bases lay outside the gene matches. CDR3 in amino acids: CASSPDSGGAPGELFF. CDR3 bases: TGTGCCAGCAGCCCCGATAGCGGGGGGGCCCCCGGGGAGCTGTTTTTT.

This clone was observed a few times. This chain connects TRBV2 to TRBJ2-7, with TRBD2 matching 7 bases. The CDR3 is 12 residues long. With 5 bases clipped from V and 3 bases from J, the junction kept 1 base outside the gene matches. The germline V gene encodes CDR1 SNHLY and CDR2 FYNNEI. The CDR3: CASSWDYYEQYF. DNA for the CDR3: TGTGCCAGCAGTTGGGACTACTACGAGCAGTACTTC.

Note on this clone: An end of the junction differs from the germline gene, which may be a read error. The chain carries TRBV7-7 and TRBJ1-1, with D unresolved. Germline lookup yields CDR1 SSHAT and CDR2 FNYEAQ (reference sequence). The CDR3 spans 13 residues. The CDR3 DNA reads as TGTGCTAGCAGCCGCGGAGGGAACACTGAAGCTTTCTTT. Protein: CASSRGGNTEAFF.

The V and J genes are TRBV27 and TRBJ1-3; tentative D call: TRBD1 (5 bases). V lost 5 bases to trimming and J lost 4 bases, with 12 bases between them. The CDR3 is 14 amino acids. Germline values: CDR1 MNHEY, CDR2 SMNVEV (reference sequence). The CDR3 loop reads CASSAIGVGNTIYF. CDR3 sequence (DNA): TGTGCCAGCAGTGCCATAGGGGTCGGAAACACCATATATTTT.

The CDR3 DNA sequence: TGTGCTAGTGGTTCCAACATATCTCAGGTGGTGTGGTATGGCTACACCTTC. The encoded protein is CASGSNISQVVWYGYTF. This chain connects TRBV12-5 to TRBJ1-2, with D unresolved. Per the germline V gene, CDR1 is LGHNT and CDR2 is FRNRAP. Trimming removed 4 bases from V and 5 bases from J, with 23 bases in between. The CDR3 has 17 residues. Based on the CDR3 plus reference TRBV12-5 and TRBJ1-2, the full variable domain is DARVTQTPRHKVTEMGQEVTMRCQPILGHNTVFWYRQTMMQGLELLAYFRNRAPLDDSGMPKDRFSAEMPDATLATLKIQPSEPRDSAVYFCASGSNISQVVWYGYTFGSGTRLTVV.